The clone carrying this T cell receptor (beta chain) was counted at least ten times. This sample is drawn from a study of human T cells and chemical hapten exposure. TCRdb re-called the RACE reads with MiXCR, one entry per CDR3 protein. The table shows around 71,000 distinct CDR3 sequences, with about 9.1% occurring only once. As for time point: patch test 1, 2 weeks after DPC sensitization. Noted treatment: therapeutic diphenylcyclopropenone sensitization with weekly scalp DPC. Staff drew blood before applying each patch test. The template was total RNA from unfractionated whole blood. This TCR came from a woman between 40 and 50 years old with alopecia areata. Some clones in this sample may be carry-over from other donors' samples. Sample: whole blood, taken in connection with sensitization to the hapten diphenylcyclopropenone (DPC).

In DNA form, the CDR3 reads TGTGCCAGCAGTTCTCCGACAGGGGACAACTATGGCTACACCTTC. Protein: CASSSPTGDNYGYTF. This chain connects TRBV28 to TRBJ1-2; TRBD1 matches at 8 bases. The V segment lost 4 bases and the J segment 2 bases; nucleotides outside the gene matches: 6. The CDR3 consists of 15 residues. The germline V gene encodes CDR1 MDHEN and CDR2 SYDVKM.